Sequencing of this T cell receptor (beta chain) was carried out in a study of blood T cell repertoires in COVID-19. The wider study: Sources were T cells, B-cell-depleted T cells, or PBMCs; the material itself was cDNA or gDNA.

Generated by immunoSEQ multiplex PCR, the TCRdb table keeps only in-frame clones and is missing some. The sample holds more than 60,000 clones, 85% seen once. This clone was recorded once. Germline V gene lookup returns CDR1 LNHDA and CDR2 SQIVND (reference sequence). The CDR3 covers 13 residues. The V gene end was trimmed by 6 bases and the J gene end by 4 bases; junction bases not matched to a gene: 4. J is TRBJ2-7 and V is TRBV19; 9 bases match TRBD1. The receptor was derived from a human donor in a cohort sampled during active COVID-19. The material sequenced was peripheral blood. CDR3 loop: CASRLTGGYEQYF. The CDR3 DNA reads TGTGCCAGTAGACTGACAGGGGGTTACGAGCAGTACTTC.